What follows describes a single T cell receptor (beta chain). CDR1 is SGHTS and CDR2 is YDEGEE in the germline V gene. The CDR3 length is 17 residues. V was trimmed by 4 bases and J by 0 bases, leaving 17 bases between them. This sample is part of a study of blood T cell repertoires in COVID-19. Original analysis: Nucleated cell counts were estimated from reference gene primer amplification. Sequenced by immunoSEQ multiplex PCR; TCRdb stores in-frame clones only, minus some. From that table come the V and J calls and clone size; the DNA was used to work out D and trimming. The sample has about 160,000 clones; 86% are singletons.

The sequencing input was peripheral blood. The source of this sequence is a woman between 65 and 79 years old with acute or convalescent COVID-19. V is TRBV5-8 and J is TRBJ1-5, with a possible D match to TRBD1 (5 bases). In nucleotides, the CDR3 is TGTGCCAGCAGCGCTTATAGGACAACCCATAGCAATCAGCCCCAGCATTTT. Encoded protein: CASSAYRTTHSNQPQHF.